The rows below give T cell receptor beta chains drawn from one sample of a study of metastatic and nonmetastatic thyroid tumors. TCRdb re-processed the PCR reads through MiXCR. The table has 7,500 to 8,000 clones, approximately 30% seen once. Sequencing was done on a sample of tumor tissue. The receptors here all came from a male donor with papillary thyroid cancer or a benign thyroid nodule (not recorded which). Some clones in this sample may be carry-over from other donors' samples. Both conserved end residues are part of each CDR3. The D gene is left open where the match is weak. Expanded clones get a size class; other rows say once, few or many, or leave the size out.

D gene,V gene,clone size,J gene,CDR3 protein,CDR3 DNA
NA,TRBV11-3,few,TRBJ2-7,CASSSPGAGFEQYF,TGTGCCAGCAGCTCACCCGGCGCAGGGTTTGAGCAGTACTTC
NA,TRBV6-4,few,TRBJ1-3,CASSPHRGSGNTIYF,TGTGCCAGTAGTCCACATCGGGGGTCCGGAAACACCATATATTTT
TRBD1,TRBV9,NA,TRBJ1-3,CASSAKDRAGGNTIYF,TGTGCCAGCAGCGCCAAAGACAGGGCGGGGGGAAACACCATATATTTT
NA,TRBV7-8,NA,TRBJ2-2,CASSPGSRGTGELFF,TGTGCCAGCAGCCCTGGGAGCCGGGGGACCGGGGAGCTGTTTTTT
TRBD1,TRBV7-6,many,TRBJ1-3,CASSPNLQGSSGNTIYF,TGTGCCAGCAGCCCCAACTTACAGGGGAGCTCTGGAAACACCATATATTTT
TRBD2,TRBV20-1,NA,TRBJ2-3,CSATTAGGPTDTQYF,TGCAGTGCTACAACAGCGGGAGGGCCGACAGATACGCAGTATTTT
NA,TRBV7-9,medium-sized,TRBJ1-2,CASSLAEYGYTF,TGTGCCAGCAGCTTAGCGGAGTATGGCTACACCTTC
NA,TRBV7-8,NA,TRBJ1-1,CASSLEVIMNTEAFF,TGTGCCAGCAGCTTAGAGGTCATAATGAACACTGAAGCTTTCTTT
NA,TRBV20-1,medium-sized,TRBJ2-7,CSARVRGLNEQYF,TGCAGTGCTAGAGTCAGGGGTCTGAACGAGCAGTACTTC
NA,TRBV20-1,NA,TRBJ1-5,CSASGAELYSNQPQHF,TGCAGTGCCTCCGGGGCCGAGCTTTATAGCAATCAGCCCCAGCATTTT
NA,TRBV7-9,medium-sized,TRBJ2-2,CASSLGGRANTGELFF,TGTGCCAGCAGCTTAGGTGGCAGGGCGAACACCGGGGAGCTGTTTTTT
NA,TRBV12-3/TRBV12-4,NA,TRBJ2-4,CASSPREVAKNIQYF,TGTGCCAGCAGCCCCCGGGAAGTAGCCAAAAACATTCAGTACTTC
TRBD2,TRBV20-1,NA,TRBJ2-1,CSATGPGTSEFF,TGCAGTGCTACAGGTCCTGGGACTAGTGAGTTCTTC
TRBD2,TRBV2,NA,TRBJ2-3,CASSETSGRTDTQYF,TGTGCCAGCAGTGAAACTAGCGGGAGGACAGATACGCAGTATTTT
TRBD1,TRBV6-2/TRBV6-3,many,TRBJ1-6,CASSSSDRESSPLHF,TGTGCCAGCAGTTCCTCGGACAGGGAGAGCTCACCCCTCCACTTT
TRBD1,TRBV5-1,NA,TRBJ2-2,CASSLATGQTGELFF,TGCGCCAGCAGCTTGGCGACAGGGCAAACCGGGGAGCTGTTTTTT
TRBD2,TRBV20-1,NA,TRBJ2-1,CSAKDYSGRTYNEQFF,TGCAGTGCTAAAGATTATAGCGGGAGGACCTACAATGAGCAGTTCTTC
NA,TRBV6-2/TRBV6-3,NA,TRBJ2-1,CASSRPADGPNEQFF,TGTGCCAGCTCCCGCCCCGCCGACGGACCCAATGAGCAGTTCTTC
NA,TRBV7-6,NA,TRBJ2-7,CASSSSFGDTYEQYF,TGTGCCAGCAGCTCGTCATTCGGAGATACCTACGAGCAGTACTTC
NA,TRBV6-4,NA,TRBJ1-2,CASSDSEGVRGYTF,TGTGCCAGCAGTGACTCCGAGGGGGTGAGAGGCTACACCTTC
TRBD2,TRBV18,once,TRBJ2-7,CASSPQRGGYEQYF,TGTGCCAGCTCACCTCAGCGGGGGGGCTACGAGCAGTACTTC
TRBD2,TRBV11-2,few,TRBJ2-3,CASSLGTSGRTDTQYF,TGTGCCAGCAGCTTGGGGACTAGCGGGAGAACAGATACGCAGTATTTT
NA,TRBV20-1,few,TRBJ2-1,CSARRSALQFF,TGCAGTGCTAGGAGGAGCGCCCTGCAGTTCTTC
TRBD2,TRBV28,few,TRBJ2-7,CASSLRAGIAGALVEQYF,TGTGCCAGCAGTTTACGGGCCGGAATAGCGGGGGCCCTTGTCGAGCAGTACTTC
NA,TRBV27,NA,TRBJ2-3,CASSSASGPTDTQYF,TGTGCCAGCAGCTCAGCCTCGGGGCCCACAGATACGCAGTATTTT
NA,TRBV5-1,NA,TRBJ2-3,CASSLSPVRGIDTQYF,TGCGCCAGCAGCTTGAGCCCAGTCCGCGGAATCGATACGCAGTATTTT
NA,TRBV5-1,NA,TRBJ2-5,CASSPGVEAGLETQYF,TGCGCCAGCAGCCCGGGGGTAGAGGCCGGGTTAGAGACCCAGTACTTC
NA,TRBV12-5,few,TRBJ2-7,CASVGAGAFYEQYF,TGTGCTAGTGTGGGTGCCGGGGCCTTCTACGAGCAGTACTTC
TRBD2,TRBV6-1,NA,TRBJ2-3,CASRGTSGYTDTQYF,TGTGCCAGCAGGGGGACTAGCGGGTATACAGATACGCAGTATTTT
NA,TRBV6-2/TRBV6-3,NA,TRBJ1-1,CASSYSGGGTEAFF,TGTGCCAGCAGTTACTCGGGGGGAGGTACTGAAGCTTTCTTT
TRBD2,TRBV6-2/TRBV6-3,NA,TRBJ2-2,CASSYAGEAGELFF,TGTGCCAGCAGTTATGCGGGAGAGGCCGGGGAGCTGTTTTTT
NA,TRBV5-1,NA,TRBJ2-1,CASSREQAARANEQFF,TGCGCCAGCAGCAGGGAACAGGCCGCTCGGGCCAATGAGCAGTTCTTC
TRBD1,TRBV5-1,many,TRBJ2-5,CASSFGTGGRETQYF,TGCGCCAGCAGCTTTGGGACAGGGGGTCGGGAGACCCAGTACTTC
NA,TRBV2,NA,TRBJ2-1,CASSLPLNEQFF,TGTGCCAGCAGCCTCCCCCTGAATGAGCAGTTCTTC
NA,TRBV12-3/TRBV12-4,medium-sized,TRBJ2-5,CASSFGGPQRTQYF,TGTGCCAGCAGTTTTGGGGGGCCCCAACGGACCCAGTACTTC
NA,TRBV12-3/TRBV12-4,few,TRBJ2-3,CASTLGRSTDTQYF,TGTGCCAGCACCCTAGGTCGGAGCACAGATACGCAGTATTTT
NA,TRBV5-6,many,TRBJ2-7,CASSLKRRFYEQYF,TGTGCCAGCAGCCTAAAAAGGAGGTTTTACGAGCAGTACTTC
NA,TRBV18,NA,TRBJ2-1,CASSPIGRVNEQFF,TGTGCCAGCTCACCAATCGGCAGGGTCAATGAGCAGTTCTTC
NA,TRBV7-6,NA,TRBJ2-5,CASSLEPGRQETQYF,TGTGCCAGCAGCTTAGAACCAGGACGACAAGAGACCCAGTACTTC
TRBD2,TRBV4-2,few,TRBJ2-3,CASSQEVTSGTQYF,TGTGCCAGCAGCCAAGAGGTGACTAGCGGTACGCAGTATTTT
TRBD1,TRBV7-9,medium-sized,TRBJ2-7,CASSFPGTGFYEQYF,TGTGCCAGCAGCTTTCCGGGGACAGGGTTCTACGAGCAGTACTTC
TRBD2,TRBV9,many,TRBJ2-5,CASSTNDLAGTQYF,TGTGCCAGCAGCACCAATGACCTAGCGGGGACCCAGTACTTC
NA,TRBV2,NA,TRBJ2-1,CASSELTGREQFF,TGTGCCAGCAGTGAACTGACAGGCCGGGAGCAGTTCTTC
NA,TRBV7-9,NA,TRBJ2-1,CASSPSYSGTYNEQFF,TGTGCCAGCAGCCCCTCATATAGCGGAACCTACAATGAGCAGTTCTTC
NA,TRBV4-2,NA,TRBJ1-4,CASSQRRVEKLFF,TGTGCCAGCAGCCAACGCAGGGTTGAAAAACTGTTTTTT
TRBD2,TRBV6-1,NA,TRBJ2-2,CASSEWGGISGELFF,TGTGCCAGCAGTGAATGGGGGGGTATTAGCGGGGAGCTGTTTTTT
NA,TRBV11-1,few,TRBJ2-1,CASSSQKREQFF,TGTGCCAGCAGCTCCCAAAAGCGGGAGCAGTTCTTC
NA,TRBV7-2,NA,TRBJ2-3,CASSSTTSTDTQYF,TGTGCCAGCAGCTCGACTACTAGCACAGATACGCAGTATTTT
NA,TRBV30,NA,TRBJ1-2,CAWHLGQYGYTF,TGTGCCTGGCACCTCGGGCAGTATGGCTACACCTTC
NA,TRBV5-1,NA,TRBJ2-7,CASSLRGEAYEQYF,TGCGCCAGCAGCTTGCGAGGGGAGGCCTACGAGCAGTACTTC
TRBD1,TRBV9,many,TRBJ2-1,CASSVTTGERNEQFF,TGTGCCAGCAGCGTTACGACAGGGGAAAGGAACGAGCAGTTCTTC
TRBD2,TRBV6-6,few,TRBJ2-2,CASSYSITSGASGELFF,TGTGCCAGCAGTTACTCGATTACTAGCGGTGCGTCCGGGGAGCTGTTTTTT
TRBD1,TRBV28,few,TRBJ1-5,CASRKMDRGYQPQHF,TGTGCCAGCAGAAAAATGGACAGGGGATATCAGCCCCAGCATTTT
NA,TRBV3-1,NA,TRBJ2-7,CASSQEMTGGEQYF,TGTGCCAGCAGCCAAGAAATGACGGGTGGCGAGCAGTACTTC